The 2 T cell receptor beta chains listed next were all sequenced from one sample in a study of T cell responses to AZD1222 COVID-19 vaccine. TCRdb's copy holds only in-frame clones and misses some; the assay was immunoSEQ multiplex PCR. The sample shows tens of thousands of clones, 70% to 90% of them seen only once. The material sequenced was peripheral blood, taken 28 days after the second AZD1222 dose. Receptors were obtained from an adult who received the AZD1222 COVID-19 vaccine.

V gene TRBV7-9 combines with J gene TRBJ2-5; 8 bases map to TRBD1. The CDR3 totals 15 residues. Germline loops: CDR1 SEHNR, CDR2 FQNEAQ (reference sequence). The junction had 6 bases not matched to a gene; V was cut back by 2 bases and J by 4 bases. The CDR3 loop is CASSLTSGGRETQYF. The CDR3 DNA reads TGTGCCAGCAGCTTAACCTCAGGGGGCAGAGAGACCCAGTACTTC. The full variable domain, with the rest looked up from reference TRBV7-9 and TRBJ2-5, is DTGVSQNPRHKITKRGQNVTFRCDPISEHNRLYWYRQTLGQGPEFLTYFQNEAQLEKSRLLSDRFSAERPKGSFSTLEIQRTEQGDSAMYLCASSLTSGGRETQYFGPGTRLLVL.

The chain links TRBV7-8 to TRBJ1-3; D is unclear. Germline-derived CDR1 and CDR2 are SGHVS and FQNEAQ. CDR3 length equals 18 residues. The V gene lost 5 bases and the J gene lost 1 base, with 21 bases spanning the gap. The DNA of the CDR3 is TGTGCCAGCAGCAGGGAAAGGATCTCGACCTCATCTGGAAACACCATATATTTT. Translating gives CASSRERISTSSGNTIYF.